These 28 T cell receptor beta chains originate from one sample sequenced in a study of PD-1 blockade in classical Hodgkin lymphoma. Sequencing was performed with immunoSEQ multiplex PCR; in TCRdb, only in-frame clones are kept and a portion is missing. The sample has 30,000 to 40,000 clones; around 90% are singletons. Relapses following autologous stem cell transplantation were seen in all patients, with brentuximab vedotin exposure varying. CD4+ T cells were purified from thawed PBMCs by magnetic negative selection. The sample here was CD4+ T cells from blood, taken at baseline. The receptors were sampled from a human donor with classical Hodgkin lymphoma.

The CDR3 loop reads CATSRGLAGSSGANVLTF. The CDR3 DNA reads TGCGCCACCTCCCGGGGACTAGCGGGGAGCTCTGGGGCCAACGTCCTGACTTTC. J is TRBJ2-6 and V is TRBV4-1; 13 positions match TRBD2. The CDR3 has 18 residues. The germline V gene encodes CDR1 MGHRA and CDR2 YSYEKL. Losses at the gene ends were 10 bases for V and 0 bases for J; bases not matched to a gene: 9.

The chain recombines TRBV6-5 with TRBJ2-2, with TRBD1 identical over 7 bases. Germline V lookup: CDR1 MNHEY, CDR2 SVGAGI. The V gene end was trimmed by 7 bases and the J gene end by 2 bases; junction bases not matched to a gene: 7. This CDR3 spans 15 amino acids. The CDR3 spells CASTLGTANTGELFF. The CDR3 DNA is TGTGCCAGCACCCTAGGGACAGCCAACACCGGGGAGCTGTTTTTT.

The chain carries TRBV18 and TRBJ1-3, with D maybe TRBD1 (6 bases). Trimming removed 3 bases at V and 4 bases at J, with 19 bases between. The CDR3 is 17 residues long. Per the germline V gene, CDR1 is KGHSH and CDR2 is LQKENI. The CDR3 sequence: CASSPFAQGTSGNTIYF. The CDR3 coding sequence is TGTGCCAGCTCACCGTTCGCTCAGGGGACATCAGGAAACACCATATATTTT.

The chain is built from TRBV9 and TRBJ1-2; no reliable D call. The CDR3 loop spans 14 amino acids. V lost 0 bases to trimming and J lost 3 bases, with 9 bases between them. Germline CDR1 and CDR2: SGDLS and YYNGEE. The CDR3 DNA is TGTGCCAGCAGCGTAGACCCGAGGGACTATGGCTACACCTTC. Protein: CASSVDPRDYGYTF.

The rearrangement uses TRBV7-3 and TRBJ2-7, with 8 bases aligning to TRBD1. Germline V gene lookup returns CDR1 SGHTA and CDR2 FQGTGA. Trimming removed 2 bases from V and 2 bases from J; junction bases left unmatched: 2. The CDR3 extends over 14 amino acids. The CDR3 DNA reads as TGTGCCAGCAGCTTAGACAGGGGCCCCTACGAGCAGTACTTC. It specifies CASSLDRGPYEQYF.

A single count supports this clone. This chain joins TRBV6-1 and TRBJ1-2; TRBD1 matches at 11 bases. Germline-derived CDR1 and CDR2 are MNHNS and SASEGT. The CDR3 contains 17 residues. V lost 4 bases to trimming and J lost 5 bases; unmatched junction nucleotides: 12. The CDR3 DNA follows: TGTGCCAGCAGTGCCCGAGGACAGGGGGCGAAAGAATATGGCTACACCTTC. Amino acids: CASSARGQGAKEYGYTF.

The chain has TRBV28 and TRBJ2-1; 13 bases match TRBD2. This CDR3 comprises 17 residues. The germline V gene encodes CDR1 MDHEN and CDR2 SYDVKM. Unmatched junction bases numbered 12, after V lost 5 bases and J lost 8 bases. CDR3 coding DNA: TGTGCCAGCAGTGCGGTGGAACTAGCGGGAGGGGGGGATGAGCAGTTCTTC. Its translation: CASSAVELAGGGDEQFF.

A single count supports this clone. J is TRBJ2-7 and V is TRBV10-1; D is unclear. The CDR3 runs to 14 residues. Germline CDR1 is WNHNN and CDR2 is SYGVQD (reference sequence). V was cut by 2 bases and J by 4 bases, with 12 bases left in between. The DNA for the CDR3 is TGCGCCAGCAGTGAGGCCTTAGACCCATACGAGCAGTACTTC. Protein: CASSEALDPYEQYF.

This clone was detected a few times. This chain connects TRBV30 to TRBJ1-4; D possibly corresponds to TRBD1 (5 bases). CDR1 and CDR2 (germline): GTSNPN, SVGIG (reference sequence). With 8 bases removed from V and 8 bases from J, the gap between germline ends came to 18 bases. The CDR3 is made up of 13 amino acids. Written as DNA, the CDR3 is TGTGCCGGAGGACGGACAAGAGAGGAAAAACTGTTTTTT. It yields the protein CAGGRTREEKLFF.

CDR3 residues: CAIRRTSGGSYEQYF. CDR3 DNA: TGTGCCATCCGTAGGACTAGCGGGGGCTCCTACGAGCAGTACTTC. The chain is built from TRBV28 and TRBJ2-7; the match to TRBD2 covers 13 bases. V was clipped by 10 bases and J by 0 bases; unmatched bases: 6. The germline gives CDR1 MDHEN, CDR2 SYDVKM. The CDR3 sequence is 15 residues long.

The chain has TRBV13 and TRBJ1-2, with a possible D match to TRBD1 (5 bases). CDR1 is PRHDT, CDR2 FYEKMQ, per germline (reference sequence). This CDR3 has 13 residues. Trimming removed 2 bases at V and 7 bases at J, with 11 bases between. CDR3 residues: CASSLLERGGYTF. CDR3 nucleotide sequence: TGTGCCAGCAGCTTATTAGAGAGGGGTGGCTACACCTTC.

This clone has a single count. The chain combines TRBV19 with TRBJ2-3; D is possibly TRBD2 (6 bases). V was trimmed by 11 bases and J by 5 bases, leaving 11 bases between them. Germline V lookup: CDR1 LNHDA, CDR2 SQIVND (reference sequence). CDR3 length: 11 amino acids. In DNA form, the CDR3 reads TGTGCCGGGACTTTAGGAGATACGCAGTATTTT. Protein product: CAGTLGDTQYF.

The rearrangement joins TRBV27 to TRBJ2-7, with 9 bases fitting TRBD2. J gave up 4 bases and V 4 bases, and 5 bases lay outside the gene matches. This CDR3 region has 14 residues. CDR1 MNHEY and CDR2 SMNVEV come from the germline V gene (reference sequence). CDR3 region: CASSYGSGRYEQYF. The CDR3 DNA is TGTGCCAGCAGTTACGGAAGCGGGAGGTACGAGCAGTACTTC.

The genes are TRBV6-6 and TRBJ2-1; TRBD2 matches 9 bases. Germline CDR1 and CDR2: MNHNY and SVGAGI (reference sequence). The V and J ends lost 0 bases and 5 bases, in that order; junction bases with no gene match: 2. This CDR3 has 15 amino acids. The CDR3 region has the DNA TGTGCCAGCAGTTACTCAGGACTAGCGAACAATGAGCAGTTCTTC. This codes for CASSYSGLANNEQFF.

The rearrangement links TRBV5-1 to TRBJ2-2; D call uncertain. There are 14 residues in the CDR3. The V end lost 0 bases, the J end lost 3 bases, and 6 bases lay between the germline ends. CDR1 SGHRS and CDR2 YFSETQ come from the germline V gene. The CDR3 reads CASSLGTDTGELFF. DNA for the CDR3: TGCGCCAGCAGCTTGGGGACGGACACCGGGGAGCTGTTTTTT. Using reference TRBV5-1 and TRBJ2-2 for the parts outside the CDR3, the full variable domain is KAGVTQTPRYLIKTRGQQVTLSCSPISGHRSVSWYQQTPGQGLQFLFEYFSETQRNKGNFPGRFSGRQFSNSRSEMNVSTLELGDSALYLCASSLGTDTGELFFGEGSRLTVL.

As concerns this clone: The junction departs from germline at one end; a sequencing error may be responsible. In DNA form, the CDR3 reads TGCAGCGTCGCAGCGCCCTGGGCGTTT. It yields the protein CSVAAPWAF. This chain connects TRBV29-1 to TRBJ1-1; D gene ambiguous. Germline V CDR1 and CDR2: SQVTM, ANQGSEA. CDR3 length: 9 amino acids.

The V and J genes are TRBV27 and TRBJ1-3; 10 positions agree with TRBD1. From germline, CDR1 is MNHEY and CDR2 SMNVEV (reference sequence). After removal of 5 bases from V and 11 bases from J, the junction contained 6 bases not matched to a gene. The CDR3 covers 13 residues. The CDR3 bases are TGTGCCAGCAGTCCTTTAGGACAGGGGGCCATATATTTT. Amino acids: CASSPLGQGAIYF.

DNA of the CDR3: TGTGCCATCAGTGATAGAGCCTCTGGAAACACCATATATTTT. Translation: CAISDRASGNTIYF. The V and J genes are TRBV10-3 and TRBJ1-3; unclear D gene. The germline V gene has CDR1 ENHRY and CDR2 SYGVKD. The CDR3 runs 14 residues. Trimming stripped 3 bases from V and 0 bases from J, with 6 bases between.

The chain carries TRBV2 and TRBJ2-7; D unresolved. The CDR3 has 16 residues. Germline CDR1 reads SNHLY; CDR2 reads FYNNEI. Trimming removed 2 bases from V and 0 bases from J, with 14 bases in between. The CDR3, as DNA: TGTGCCAGCAGTGAACGGGCGTCTAGACCCTCCTACGAGCAGTACTTC. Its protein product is CASSERASRPSYEQYF.

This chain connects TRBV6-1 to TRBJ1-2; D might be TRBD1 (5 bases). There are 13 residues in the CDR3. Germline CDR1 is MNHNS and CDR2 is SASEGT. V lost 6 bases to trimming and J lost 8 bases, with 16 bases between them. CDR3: CASSPRGAEGYTF. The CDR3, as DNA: TGTGCCAGCAGCCCGAGAGGGGCAGAGGGCTACACCTTC.

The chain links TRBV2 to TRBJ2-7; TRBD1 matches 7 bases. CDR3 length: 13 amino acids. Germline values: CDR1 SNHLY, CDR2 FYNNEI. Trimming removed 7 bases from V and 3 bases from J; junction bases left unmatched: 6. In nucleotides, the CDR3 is TGTGCCAGCACCCCGGGACAGAACTACGAGCAGTACTTC. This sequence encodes CASTPGQNYEQYF.

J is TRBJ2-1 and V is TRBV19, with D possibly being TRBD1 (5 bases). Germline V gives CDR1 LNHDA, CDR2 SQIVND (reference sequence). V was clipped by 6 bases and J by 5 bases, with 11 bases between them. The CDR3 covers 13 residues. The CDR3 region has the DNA TGTGCCAGTAGGCAGCTAGGGGACAATGAGCAGTTCTTC. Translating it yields CASRQLGDNEQFF.

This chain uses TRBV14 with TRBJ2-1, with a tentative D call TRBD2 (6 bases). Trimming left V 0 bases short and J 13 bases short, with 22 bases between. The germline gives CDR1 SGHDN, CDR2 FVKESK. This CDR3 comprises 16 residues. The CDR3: CASSQDSIGDFTYQFF. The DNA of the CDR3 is TGTGCCAGCAGCCAAGATTCAATAGGGGACTTCACATATCAGTTCTTC. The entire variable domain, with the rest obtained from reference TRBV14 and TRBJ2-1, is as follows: EAGVTQFPSHSVIEKGQTVTLRCDPISGHDNLYWYRRVMGKEIKFLLHFVKESKQDESGMPNNRFLAERTGGTYSTLKVQPAELEDSGVYFCASSQDSIGDFTYQFFGPGTRLTVL.

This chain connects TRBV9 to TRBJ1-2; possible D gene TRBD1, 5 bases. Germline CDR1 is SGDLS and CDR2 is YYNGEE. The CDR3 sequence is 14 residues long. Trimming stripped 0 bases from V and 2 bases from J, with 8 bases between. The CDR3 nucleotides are TGTGCCAGCAGCGTAGCTGGGGGGAACTATGGCTACACCTTC. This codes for CASSVAGGNYGYTF.

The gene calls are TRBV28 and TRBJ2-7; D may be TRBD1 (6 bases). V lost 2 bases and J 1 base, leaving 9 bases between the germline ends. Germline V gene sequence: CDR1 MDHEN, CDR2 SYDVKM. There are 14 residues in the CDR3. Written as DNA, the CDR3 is TGTGCCAGCAGTTTACCAGGGGCTTCCTACGAGCAGTACTTC. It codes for CASSLPGASYEQYF.

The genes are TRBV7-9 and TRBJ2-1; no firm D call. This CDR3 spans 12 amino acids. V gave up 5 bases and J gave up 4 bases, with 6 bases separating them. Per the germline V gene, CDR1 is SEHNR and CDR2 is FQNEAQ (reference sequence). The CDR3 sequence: CASSQEYNEQFF. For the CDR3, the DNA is TGTGCCAGCAGCCAAGAATACAATGAGCAGTTCTTC.

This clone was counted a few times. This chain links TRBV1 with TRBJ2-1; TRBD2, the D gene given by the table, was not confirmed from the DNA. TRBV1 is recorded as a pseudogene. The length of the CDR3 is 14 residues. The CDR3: CTSSLGSVYNEQFF. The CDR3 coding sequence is TGCACCAGCAGCCTCGGAAGCGTTTACAATGAGCAGTTCTTC.

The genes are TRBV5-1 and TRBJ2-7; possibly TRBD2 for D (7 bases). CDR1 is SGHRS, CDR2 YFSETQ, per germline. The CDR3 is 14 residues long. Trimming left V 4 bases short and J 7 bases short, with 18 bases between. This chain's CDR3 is CASSRTGGPLEQYF. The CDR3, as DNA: TGCGCCAGCAGCAGAACGGGGGGCCCTTTGGAGCAGTACTTC.